The rows below give T cell receptor beta chains drawn from one sample of a study of regulatory T cells in long-lasting Graves disease. TCRdb itself ran the multiplex PCR reads through MiXCR, one entry per CDR3 protein. The sample contains hundreds of thousands of distinct CDR3 sequences, approximately 15% of which appear only once. These data are also associated with another study on T cells in Graves' hyperthyroidism and ophthalmopathy.

Specimen: peripheral blood mononuclear cells (PBMCs), collected at new diagnosis, from a patient treated with antithyroid drugs. The receptor set was obtained from a man aged 25-45 years with Graves disease. CDR3s include the opening cysteine and the closing phenylalanine or tryptophan. The D gene is left open where the match is weak. Where a row states a size, it is once, few, many or the class of an expanded clone; other rows omit it.

j_call,v_call,d_call,clone_size,cdr3_length,cdr3_nt,cdr3_aa
TRBJ1-4,TRBV29-1,TRBD1,many,11,TGCAGCGTTGCGACAGGGGATAAACTGTTTTTT,CSVATGDKLFF
TRBJ2-7,TRBV15,NA,NA,15,TGTGCCACCAGCAGAGATATAACAGGGAGAGACGAGCAGTACTTC,CATSRDITGRDEQYF
TRBJ2-2,TRBV2,TRBD2,many,15,TGTGCCAGCAGGGCCGCTAGCGGGAACACCGGGGAGCTGTTTTTT,CASRAASGNTGELFF
TRBJ2-7,TRBV9,NA,few,15,TGTGCCAGCAGCGTAGTTGGAACAGCCCCCGGGGAGCAGTACTTC,CASSVVGTAPGEQYF
TRBJ2-2,TRBV7-2,TRBD1,many,15,TGTGCCAGCAGCTTAGGACAGGGGAGGACCGGGGAGCTGTTTTTT,CASSLGQGRTGELFF
TRBJ2-3,TRBV7-7,NA,NA,14,TGTGCTAGCAGCAAGGATGTTCACAGAGGGGCGCAGTATTTT,CASSKDVHRGAQYF
TRBJ2-1,TRBV7-7,TRBD2,many,18,TGTGCCAGCAGCTTAGGAGCGCTAGCGGGAGGGCGAGGCGGTGAGCAGTTCTTC,CASSLGALAGGRGGEQFF
TRBJ2-1,TRBV5-1,TRBD1,many,14,TGTGCCAGCAGCTCCGACAGGGGGAACAATGAGCAGTTCTTC,CASSSDRGNNEQFF
TRBJ2-5,TRBV12-3/TRBV12-4,TRBD2,NA,17,TGTGCCAGCAGTTCCGGGACTAGCGGGAGACGGCAAGAGACCCAGTACTTC,CASSSGTSGRRQETQYF
TRBJ1-2,TRBV20-1,NA,few,13,TGCAGTGCTAGATTCCCAGGGAGGGTTGGCTACACCTTC,CSARFPGRVGYTF
TRBJ2-7,TRBV5-1,NA,NA,15,TGCGCCAGCAGATTGGGGGCGGGAGAGGGCTACGAGCGGTACTTC,CASRLGAGEGYERYF
TRBJ2-1,TRBV12-3/TRBV12-4,NA,many,13,TGTGCCAGCAGTTACTCGACCTACAATGAGCAGTTCTTC,CASSYSTYNEQFF
TRBJ1-1,TRBV20-1,NA,many,15,TGCAGTGTCAGACATCCGTGGGGCATGATCACTGAAGCTTTCTTT,CSVRHPWGMITEAFF
TRBJ2-1,TRBV18,NA,NA,14,TGTGCCAGCTCACCAACCTTGTCCTACAATGAGCAGTTCTTC,CASSPTLSYNEQFF
TRBJ2-1,TRBV20-1,NA,many,13,TGCAGTGCTAGAGTCTCCCTTTATCGCGAGCAGTTCTTC,CSARVSLYREQFF
TRBJ2-1,TRBV7-2,NA,NA,18,TGTGCCAGCTCACCACCCGTGCGAGGGTCGAGCTCCTACAATGAGCAGTTCTTC,CASSPPVRGSSSYNEQFF
TRBJ2-7,TRBV6-2/TRBV6-3,TRBD2,many,15,TGTGCCAGCAGTTACGTCCTAGCGGAATCCTACGAGCAGTACTTC,CASSYVLAESYEQYF
TRBJ2-3,TRBV12-3/TRBV12-4,TRBD2,many,14,TGTGCCAGTAAAACTAGCGGAAGCACAGATACGCAGTATTTT,CASKTSGSTDTQYF
TRBJ2-5,TRBV25-1,NA,NA,14,TGTGCCAGCAGTCGAATTTTAAATCAAGAGACCCAGTACTTC,CASSRILNQETQYF
TRBJ1-1,TRBV13,NA,once,14,TGTGCCAGCAACCCGGGGGGGGGGGACACTGAAGCTTTCTTT,CASNPGGGDTEAFF
TRBJ1-1,TRBV18,NA,many,13,TGTGCCAGCAGTCCGGCGGGGGGCACTGAAGCTTTCTTT,CASSPAGGTEAFF
TRBJ2-1,TRBV5-1,TRBD1,few,13,TGCGCCAGCAGCAGGCGACAGGGGAATGAGCAGTTCTTC,CASSRRQGNEQFF
TRBJ2-7,TRBV20-1,NA,many,14,TGCAGTGCTACAACCATCAGCGGATCCTACGAGCAGTACTTC,CSATTISGSYEQYF
TRBJ2-3,TRBV20-1,NA,few,15,TGCAGTGCCTACGGACTATTAATAGGCACAGATACGCAGTATTTT,CSAYGLLIGTDTQYF
TRBJ2-7,TRBV7-9,NA,many,14,TGTGCCAGCAACAGAGGTCACACGGCCTACGAGCAGTACTTC,CASNRGHTAYEQYF
TRBJ2-2,TRBV24-1,NA,many,17,TGTGCCACCAGTGCATACAGAGCTTCCGCGAACACCGGGGAGCTGTTTTTT,CATSAYRASANTGELFF
TRBJ2-3,TRBV10-3,NA,NA,13,TGTGCCATCGCAATAACTAGCACAGATACGCAGTATTTT,CAIAITSTDTQYF
TRBJ1-1,TRBV13,NA,many,14,TGTGCCAGCAGCCTAGGGTGGGGGAACACTGAAGCTTTCTTT,CASSLGWGNTEAFF
TRBJ2-1,TRBV6-2/TRBV6-3,TRBD2,few,14,TGTGCCAGCAGTACCGGGACTAGCGGGAGTGAGCAGTTCTTC,CASSTGTSGSEQFF
TRBJ2-3,TRBV12-5,NA,many,14,TGTGCTAGTGGCAGGGGAAATAGCACAGATACGCAGTATTTT,CASGRGNSTDTQYF
TRBJ2-1,TRBV5-1,TRBD2,many,16,TGCGCCAGCAGCTTGGAACCGACTAGCGGGAGGAATGAGCAGTTCTTC,CASSLEPTSGRNEQFF